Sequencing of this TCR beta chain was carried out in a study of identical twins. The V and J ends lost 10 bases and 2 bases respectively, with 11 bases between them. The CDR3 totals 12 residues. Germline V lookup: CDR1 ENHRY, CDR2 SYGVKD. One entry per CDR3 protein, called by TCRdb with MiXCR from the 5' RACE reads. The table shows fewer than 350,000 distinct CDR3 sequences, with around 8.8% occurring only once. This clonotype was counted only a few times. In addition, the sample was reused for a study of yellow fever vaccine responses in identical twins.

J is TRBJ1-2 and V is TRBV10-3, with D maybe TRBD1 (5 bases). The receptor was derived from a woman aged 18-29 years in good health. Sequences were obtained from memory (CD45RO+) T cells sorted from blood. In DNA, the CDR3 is TGTGCCACCAGGACACCCAACTATGGCTACACCTTC. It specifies CATRTPNYGYTF.